The following is a T cell receptor (beta chain) sequence with its context. Assay: immunoSEQ multiplex PCR; the TCRdb copy retains only in-frame clones and omits some. The data show approximately 300,000 clones, with roughly 90% seen just once and 2% to 3% held by the top ten. The study assigned cohorts using participant-reported clinical history. This specimen belongs to a study of blood T cell repertoires in COVID-19. Study overall: From T cells, B-cell-depleted T cells, or PBMCs came the material, which was cDNA or gDNA.

CDR3 length equals 13 residues. Trimming cost V 5 bases and J 3 bases, with 11 bases left between them. Germline CDR1 and CDR2: SGHRS and YFSETQ. The sequencing sample was made of PBMCs or T cells enriched from blood (not recorded which). The chain recombines TRBV5-1 with TRBJ1-1, with a possible D match to TRBD1 (6 bases). The TCR originated in a man aged 60 to 75 who had recovered from COVID-19. CDR3 residues: CASSYRVDTEAFF. CDR3 in DNA: TGCGCCAGCAGTTACAGGGTTGACACTGAAGCTTTCTTT.